A selection of T cell receptor beta chains follows, all from one sample in a study of technical replicates of blood from a few donors. Here immunoSEQ multiplex PCR was the method, and the copy in TCRdb shows in-frame clones only, minus some. The table has 55,000 to 80,000 clones, about 92% seen once. The sequenced sample was T cells isolated from PBMCs. These receptors all come from a human donor in good health. Each CDR3 is given with its conserved first and last residue. A D gene is named only where the DNA matches it firmly. For some rows the clone size is stated as once, few or many, or as a class when expanded; others skip it.

clone_size j_call d_call v_call cdr3_nt cdr3_aa
. TRBJ2-3 TRBD2 TRBV7-8 TGTGCCAGCAGCTTAGTGCTAGCGGAACGGAGGGATACGCAGTATTTT CASSLVLAERRDTQYF
. TRBJ1-5 . TRBV29-1 TGCAGCGTCCGCAGGGAATCCAACCAGCCCCAGCATTTT CSVRRESNQPQHF
. TRBJ1-2 . TRBV9 TGTGCCAGCAGCGTAGGCGTCGGGTTTGAGGGCTACACCTTC CASSVGVGFEGYTF
. TRBJ1-2 . TRBV27 TGTGCCAGCAGTTTTACTGTACAGTATGGCTACACCTTC CASSFTVQYGYTF
. TRBJ1-3 TRBD1 TRBV14 TGTGCCAGCAGCCGTAAGGACAGGGAAGAAGACACCATATATTTT CASSRKDREEDTIYF
. TRBJ2-2 TRBD1 TRBV6-1 TGTGCCAGCAGGGGGACAGGGAACACCGGGGAGCTGTTTTTT CASRGTGNTGELFF
. TRBJ1-5 . TRBV19 TGTGCCAGTAGTATGGGGAGTAGCAATCAGCCCCAGCATTTT CASSMGSSNQPQHF
once TRBJ2-7 TRBD2 TRBV27 TGTGCCAGCAGTTTCGGGACTAGCTACGAGCAGTACTTC CASSFGTSYEQYF
. TRBJ2-5 . TRBV7-6 TGTGCCAGCAGCTTGGGCAGCGGAGTGCAAGAGACCCAGTACTTC CASSLGSGVQETQYF
. TRBJ2-3 TRBD2 TRBV5-1 TGCGCCAGCAGCTTGCGGGCGGGAGAGGCAGATACGCAGTATTTT CASSLRAGEADTQYF
. TRBJ1-3 TRBD1 TRBV2 TGTGCCAGCAGGGACAGGGTGACCGGAAACACCATATATTTT CASRDRVTGNTIYF
. TRBJ1-5 TRBD1 TRBV11-2 TGTGCCAGCAGCCTCGGACAGGGGAGGAATCAGCCCCAGCATTTT CASSLGQGRNQPQHF
. TRBJ1-1 . TRBV2 TGTGCCAGCATGACGGGTTATCGAGCTTTCTTT CASMTGYRAFF
. TRBJ1-5 TRBD1 TRBV11-3 TGTGCCAGCAGCCCCGACAGGGCATGTACCAATCAGCCCCAGCATTTT CASSPDRACTNQPQHF
once TRBJ2-5 TRBD2 TRBV18 TGTGCCAGCTCACCCCCTACCCGCGGACTAGCGGGACCGTACCAAGAGACCCAGTACTTC CASSPPTRGLAGPYQETQYF
. TRBJ2-7 TRBD1 TRBV29-1 TGCAGCGTCGAGGGACAGGGGGCCTACGAGCAGTACTTC CSVEGQGAYEQYF
. TRBJ2-4 . TRBV15 TGTGCCACCAGCAGGCAGGGCTTACCCAAAAACATTCAGTACTTC CATSRQGLPKNIQYF
. TRBJ2-1 TRBD2 TRBV27 TGTGCCAGCAGTTTCTCGGCGGGAGAATCGGACAATGAGCAGTTCTTC CASSFSAGESDNEQFF
. TRBJ2-5 . TRBV11-3 TGTGCCAGCAGCTTAGATAGCTTCCCTCAAGAGACCCAGTACTTC CASSLDSFPQETQYF
. TRBJ2-1 . TRBV5-6 TGTGCCAGCAGCATAGACCGGGAGCCTTACAATGAGCAGTTCTTC CASSIDREPYNEQFF
. TRBJ2-1 . TRBV5-1 TGCGCCAGCAGCGATGCCCCAGGGGTCGATGAGCAGTTCTTC CASSDAPGVDEQFF
. TRBJ2-1 TRBD2 TRBV4-2 TGTGCCAGCAGCCAAGAAAGGAAGCGGGAGGTAAACAATGAGCAGTTCTTC CASSQERKREVNNEQFF
. TRBJ1-1 . TRBV5-6 TGTGCCAGCGGAGTAGTGCGGTCGAAAACTGAAGCTTTCTTT CASGVVRSKTEAFF
. TRBJ2-3 . TRBV19 TGTGCCAGTAGTATCGGGGTTACAGATACGCAGTATTTT CASSIGVTDTQYF
. TRBJ1-1 . TRBV2 TGTGCCAGCAGTGAGCGAACTGAAGCTTTCTTT CASSERTEAFF
. TRBJ2-1 . TRBV5-1 TGCGCCACCGCTCCGATGAGCTCCTACAATGAGCAGTTCTTC CATAPMSSYNEQFF
. TRBJ2-7 TRBD1 TRBV11-2 TGTGCCAGCACCCTTCGAATCGGACAGGGAGCCGAGCAGTACTTC CASTLRIGQGAEQYF
. TRBJ1-1 . TRBV6-5 TGTGCCAGCAGTTACAGTTCGGGGGGAGCTTTCTTT CASSYSSGGAFF
. TRBJ1-2 . TRBV29-1 TGCAGCGTTCTTGTAGAATGGGGCTACACCTTC CSVLVEWGYTF
. TRBJ1-5 . TRBV5-4 TGTGCCAGCAGCTTAGGGGGTAGCAGCAATCAGCCCCAGCATTTT CASSLGGSSNQPQHF